This TCR beta chain was observed in a study of vaccination and CD4 T cells after COVID-19. The study's findings and limits: Reactive clonotype counts went from median approximately 20 after infection to about 37 after vaccination, nonsignificantly.

Documented treatment: roughly ten-day PBMC culture with coronavirus spike peptide pools or control peptides (ViraFEST assay). In regard to this clonotype: Antigen: not known.

Cultured CD4+ T-cell DNA underwent Oncomine TCR Beta short-read sequencing. One entry per CDR3 protein, called by TCRdb with MiXCR from the PCR reads. The sample includes 15,000 or so distinct CDR3 sequences, 70% to 75% of them seen just once. The V gene end was trimmed by 5 bases and the J gene end by 0 bases; junction bases not matched to a gene: 25. CDR3 length: 23 residues. Per germline, CDR1 SNHLY and CDR2 FYNNEI. This sequence joins TRBV2 and TRBJ2-7, with 13 bases aligning to TRBD2. The sample was CD4+ T cells from blood, cultured in vitro. This TCR was recovered from a human donor who had recovered from COVID-19. The CDR3 reads CASSPLRTGHPMTSGRISYEQYF. The CDR3 coding sequence is TGTGCCAGCAGTCCCCTCCGAACGGGACACCCGATGACTAGCGGGAGGATCTCCTACGAGCAGTACTTC.